Listed here are 11 T cell receptor beta chains from one sample, sequenced in a study of cytomegalovirus exposure and HLA in healthy donors. Primers: 60 Vbeta forward and 13 Jbeta reverse. The assay was immunoSEQ multiplex PCR, and TCRdb's table has in-frame clones only and misses some. Among under 110,000 clones listed, 60% to 85% were seen once. Source material: PBMCs. The receptors derive from a man in his fifties or sixties in good health and CMV-seronegative.

The chain has TRBV7-8 and TRBJ1-1; D is uncertain. Between the trimmed V and J ends, which lost 5 bases and 0 bases, there was a span of 13 bases. Germline V CDR1 and CDR2: SGHVS, FQNEAQ. The length of the CDR3 is 15 residues. The CDR3 reads CASSPPVRVNTEAFF. CDR3 in DNA: TGTGCCAGCAGCCCCCCGGTAAGAGTGAACACTGAAGCTTTCTTT. Combining the CDR3 with reference TRBV7-8 and TRBJ1-1 gives the whole variable domain GAGVSQSPRYKVAKRGQDVALRCDPISGHVSLFWYQQALGQGPEFLTYFQNEAQLDKSGLPSDRFFAERPEGSVSTLKIQRTQQEDSAVYLCASSPPVRVNTEAFFGQGTRLTVV.

DNA for the CDR3: TGTGCCAGCAGCCGCGGGGGGGGCTTGGGAGGCTACACCTTC. This codes for CASSRGGGLGGYTF. This chain connects TRBV5-4 to TRBJ1-2; D may be TRBD1 (6 bases). Trimming removed 4 bases from V and 8 bases from J, with 18 bases in between. The CDR3 contains 14 residues. Germline V gene sequence: CDR1 SGHNT, CDR2 YYREEE (reference sequence).

The sample holds one count of this clone. The chain employs TRBV5-6 and TRBJ2-2, with a possible D match to TRBD1 (5 bases). The CDR3 is made up of 15 amino acids. Germline V CDR1 and CDR2: SGHDT, YYEEEE. Trimming removed 0 bases at V and 5 bases at J, with 11 bases between. The CDR3 nucleotides are TGTGCCAGCAGCTTGGTTCCAGGGCAAACCGGGGAGCTGTTTTTT. It codes for CASSLVPGQTGELFF.

The chain links TRBV27 to TRBJ2-1; 10 bases are shared with TRBD1. The trim removed 1 base at V and 5 bases at J, leaving 5 bases unmatched. The CDR3 extends over 16 amino acids. The germline V gene has CDR1 MNHEY and CDR2 SMNVEV (reference sequence). Here the CDR3 DNA reads TGTGCCAGCAGTTTATACCCGGGACAGGGGAACAATGAGCAGTTCTTC. It is translated as CASSLYPGQGNNEQFF.

The V call is TRBV18, the J call TRBJ1-1, with D unclear. The V end was cut by 6 bases, the J end by 3 bases, with 17 bases between. Germline lookup yields CDR1 KGHSH and CDR2 LQKENI. CDR3 length: 15 amino acids. The CDR3 reads CASSLRPNRDTEAFF. The CDR3 bases are TGTGCCAGCTCCCTTAGACCAAATCGGGACACTGAAGCTTTCTTT.

This clone was counted a few times. The gene calls are TRBV7-8 and TRBJ2-3, with 7 nucleotides matching TRBD1. J was trimmed by 3 bases and V by 5 bases; bases with no gene match: 8. Germline V gives CDR1 SGHVS, CDR2 FQNEAQ. The CDR3 has 15 residues. The CDR3 DNA reads as TGTGCCAGCAGCCAGGGCCGGGACAGTACAGATACGCAGTATTTT. Translating it yields CASSQGRDSTDTQYF.

This sequence joins TRBV14 and TRBJ1-4; D gene ambiguous. Germline CDR1 reads SGHDN; CDR2 reads FVKESK. The CDR3 length is 15 residues. Trimming pared 3 bases from V and 2 bases from J, leaving 10 bases between. The CDR3 DNA follows: TGTGCCAGCAGCCAGTCAAAGCTCACTAATGAAAAACTGTTTTTT. Translation gives CASSQSKLTNEKLFF.

The rearrangement joins TRBV5-6 to TRBJ1-5; 9 nucleotides line up with TRBD1. Germline CDR1 reads SGHDT; CDR2 reads YYEEEE. The CDR3 contains 15 residues. Trimming took 1 base from V and 4 from J; bases not matched to a gene: 3. CDR3 nucleotide sequence: TGTGCCAGCAGCTTGCGGGGGACAGGGAATCAGCCCCAGCATTTT. Translating it yields CASSLRGTGNQPQHF.

The CDR3 is CASNQGLAKDTQYF. The CDR3 DNA is TGTGCCAGCAATCAGGGGTTGGCCAAAGATACGCAGTATTTT. The rearrangement links TRBV11-2 to TRBJ2-3, with a weak D call TRBD1 (6 bases). The CDR3 extends over 14 amino acids. In germline, CDR1 is SGHAT, CDR2 FQNNGV. V dropped 7 bases and J dropped 5 bases, with 16 bases sitting between them.

The chain is built from TRBV27 and TRBJ1-1; perhaps TRBD1 as D (5 bases). The V gene lost 5 bases and the J gene lost 2 bases, with 12 bases spanning the gap. The CDR3 has 14 residues. Germline V gene sequence: CDR1 MNHEY, CDR2 SMNVEV (reference sequence). The CDR3 DNA is TGTGCCAGCAGTGAAAACGGGGGAAACACTGAAGCTTTCTTT. Protein: CASSENGGNTEAFF.

The chain links TRBV6-6 to TRBJ1-2; a possible D gene is TRBD1 (5 bases). The V and J ends lost 6 bases and 4 bases respectively, with 18 bases between them. In germline, CDR1 is MNHNY, CDR2 SVGAGI (reference sequence). The CDR3 has 15 amino acids. CDR3 DNA: TGTGCCAGCAGCCGCGTGAAGGGGCATCTCTATGGCTACACCTTC. As protein: CASSRVKGHLYGYTF.